This TCR beta chain was sequenced during a study of blood T cell repertoires in COVID-19. Study-wide context: The origin of the acute and convalescent COVID-19 samples was the United States, Italy and Spain. The analysed material was cDNA or gDNA that came from T cells, B-cell-depleted T cells, or PBMCs.

This clone was detected only once. The CDR3 is made up of 13 amino acids. Per germline, CDR1 SGHRS and CDR2 YFSETQ. The ends were cut back, 5 bases at V and 7 bases at J, with 15 bases in the middle. Original data processing: Scientists estimated how many nucleated cells there were by amplifying reference gene primers. The protocol was immunoSEQ multiplex PCR, while the TCRdb copy is restricted to in-frame clones and leaves out a portion. V and J calls and clone size are copied from that table; D and trimming were computed from the DNA. The data contain under 100,000 clones, almost 85% of them singletons.

The chain uses TRBV5-1 and TRBJ1-2; D is possibly TRBD1 (6 bases). This TCR came from a man aged 60-69 years with acute or convalescent COVID-19. Sequencing input: peripheral blood. This CDR3 reads CASSSPGHPGYTF. In DNA, the CDR3 is TGCGCCAGCAGTTCCCCGGGACACCCTGGCTACACCTTC.